One sample yielded the 10 T cell receptor beta chains listed below, sequenced in a study of cytomegalovirus exposure and HLA in healthy donors. The PCR employed 60 Vbeta primers together with 13 Jbeta primers. Repertoires were generated with immunoSEQ multiplex PCR, while TCRdb's copy carries only in-frame clones and drops some. The sample holds some 120,000 clones; under 80% are singletons and the top ten take roughly 13%. The sequenced material came from PBMCs. These receptor sequences come from a woman aged 60 to 75 in good health and CMV-seropositive.

This clone was detected a few times. The chain couples TRBV5-6 to TRBJ2-1, with TRBD1 matching over 11 bases. V gave up 3 bases and J gave up 10 bases; unmatched junction bases: 12. Germline CDR1 reads SGHDT; CDR2 reads YYEEEE. CDR3 length: 16 amino acids. The CDR3 spells CASSYTGTGGKWEQFF. The CDR3 nucleotides are TGTGCCAGCAGCTACACCGGGACAGGGGGAAAGTGGGAGCAGTTCTTC. Filled out from reference TRBV5-6 and TRBJ2-1, the complete variable domain reads DAGVTQSPTHLIKTRGQQVTLRCSPKSGHDTVSWYQQALGQGPQFIFQYYEEEERQRGNFPDRFSGHQFPNYSSELNVNALLLGDSALYLCASSYTGTGGKWEQFFGPGTRLTVL.

This clone has just a few counts. The sample carries other DNA sequences with the same CDR3. The V call is TRBV30, the J call TRBJ2-1, with 7 bases fitting TRBD1. The CDR3 totals 14 residues. V dropped 7 bases and J dropped 4; count of bases not matched to a gene: 10. Germline V gene sequence: CDR1 GTSNPN, CDR2 SVGIG (reference sequence). In DNA, the CDR3 is TGTGCCTACTACAGGGGACATACATACAATGAGCAGTTCTTC. As protein: CAYYRGHTYNEQFF.

This chain links TRBV7-2 with TRBJ2-2; TRBD2 agrees at 11 bases. This CDR3 region has 15 residues. J lost 6 bases, V lost 5 bases, and 5 bases had no gene match. Germline V gives CDR1 SGHTA, CDR2 FQGNSA. CDR3 nucleotide sequence: TGTGCCAGCAGCCAACTAGCGGGGGCGGCCGGGGAGCTGTTTTTT. Its protein is CASSQLAGAAGELFF.

This clone has a handful of counts. This chain links TRBV7-8 with TRBJ2-7; 9 nucleotides align to TRBD2. The length of the CDR3 is 15 residues. The trim removed 2 bases at V and 5 bases at J, leaving 7 bases unmatched. Germline V gene sequence: CDR1 SGHVS, CDR2 FQNEAQ. CDR3 nucleotides: TGTGCCAGCAGCTTAATCGGCGGGAGGGCCAACGAGCAGTACTTC. As protein: CASSLIGGRANEQYF.

This clone was observed a single time. The rearrangement joins TRBV19 to TRBJ1-2, with a weak D call TRBD1 (5 bases). CDR3 size: 14 residues. Germline V gene lookup returns CDR1 LNHDA and CDR2 SQIVND (reference sequence). The V end lost 8 bases, the J end lost 0 bases, and 13 bases lay between the germline ends. CDR3 DNA sequence: TGTGCCAGTTGCCACACGGGGGCTAACTATGGCTACACCTTC. Protein: CASCHTGANYGYTF.

The J gene is TRBJ2-2, the V gene TRBV6-5; D perhaps matches TRBD2 (7 bases). The CDR3 spans 14 residues. Trimming left V 6 bases short and J 6 bases short, with 14 bases between. Per the germline V gene, CDR1 is MNHEY and CDR2 is SVGAGI. CDR3 in amino acids: CASSARGGAGELFF. Here the CDR3 DNA reads TGTGCCAGCAGCGCGAGGGGGGGGGCCGGGGAGCTGTTTTTT.

DNA for the CDR3: TGCGCCAGCAGCATTCAGACAGGTTCTTTTTCCGGCGATGAAAAACTGTTTTTT. This codes for CASSIQTGSFSGDEKLFF. The chain joins TRBV5-1 to TRBJ1-4; D perhaps matches TRBD1 (6 bases). Germline assignment: CDR1 SGHRS and CDR2 YFSETQ. V was trimmed by 4 bases and J by 6 bases, leaving 25 bases between them. The length of the CDR3 is 18 residues.

This clone was picked up one time. The chain recombines TRBV25-1 with TRBJ2-7; tentative D call: TRBD1 (6 bases). Germline loops: CDR1 MGHDK, CDR2 SYGVNS. The V and J ends lost 1 base and 5 bases respectively, with 15 bases between them. This CDR3 spans 15 amino acids. The CDR3 sequence is CASSESGVTPNEQYF. The CDR3 bases are TGTGCCAGCAGTGAATCAGGGGTTACCCCAAACGAGCAGTACTTC.

This clone was seen only a few times. The chain joins TRBV4-3 to TRBJ2-4; D gene unclear. Germline V gene lookup returns CDR1 LGHNA and CDR2 YSLEER. V lost 3 bases and J 4 bases, leaving 10 bases between the germline ends. The CDR3 runs to 14 residues. The DNA for the CDR3 is TGCGCCAGCAGCCACTACCTAACGAAAAACATTCAGTACTTC. Translation: CASSHYLTKNIQYF.

This chain joins TRBV2 and TRBJ1-2; D unresolved. Germline CDR1 SNHLY, CDR2 FYNNEI. With 6 bases removed from V and 6 bases from J, the gap between germline ends came to 14 bases. The CDR3 is 13 amino acids. The CDR3 spells CASRAHGEDGYTF. In nucleotides, the CDR3 is TGTGCCAGCAGGGCCCACGGGGAGGATGGCTACACCTTC.